Reported below is one T cell receptor beta chain. This sample was included in a study of T-cell memory formation after mild COVID-19. Trimming at V came to 4 bases and at J to 7 bases, leaving 13 bases not matched to a gene. CDR3 length equals 17 residues. The germline V gene encodes CDR1 SGHRS and CDR2 YFSETQ. Libraries for TCRalpha and TCRbeta carried sample barcodes and unique molecular identifiers via 5'RACE. TCRdb itself ran the 5' RACE reads through MiXCR, one entry per CDR3 protein. The table shows under 200,000 distinct CDR3 sequences, with 10% to 15% occurring only once. The chain recombines TRBV5-1 with TRBJ1-6; the match to TRBD1 covers 8 bases. This TCR came from a man aged 18 to 30 who had mild COVID-19 (a few samples of this study predate the infection). Cell type and time point are not known. Material: PBMCs or a T cell subset sorted from them (not recorded which). CDR3 amino acids: CASSPGDRGWGNSPLHF. CDR3 coding DNA: TGCGCCAGCAGCCCGGGCGACAGGGGTTGGGGGAATTCACCCCTCCACTTT.